This T cell receptor (beta chain) was recovered during a study of blood T cell repertoires in COVID-19. Study-level background: The United States, Italy and Spain provided the acute and convalescent COVID-19 samples. PBMCs, B-cell-depleted T cells, or T cells provided the cDNA or gDNA that made up the material.

Methods used by the authors: The assay estimated nucleated cells by amplifying reference gene primers. Measured with immunoSEQ multiplex PCR; TCRdb has only the in-frame clones, and not every one. V and J calls and clone size are copied from that table; D and trimming were computed from the DNA. In the table there are about 340,000 clones, around 88% of which are singletons. Trimming removed 4 bases from V and 2 bases from J; junction bases left unmatched: 5. This CDR3 has 14 residues. From germline, CDR1 is MNHEY and CDR2 SMNVEV (reference sequence). A Seattle source enrolled patients during active infection and followed them longitudinally.

The material sequenced was peripheral blood. This chain links TRBV27 with TRBJ2-7; 7 bases map to TRBD1. The source is a woman aged 55-70 years with COVID-19, enrolled during active disease. CDR3 protein: CASSSGTDPYEQYF. CDR3 bases: TGTGCCAGCAGTTCTGGGACAGACCCCTACGAGCAGTACTTC.